This T cell receptor (beta chain) appears in the sequencing data of a study of PD-1 blockade in classical Hodgkin lymphoma. Each patient experienced a relapse that followed autologous stem cell transplantation, and brentuximab vedotin exposure varied. Repertoires were generated with immunoSEQ multiplex PCR, while TCRdb's copy carries only in-frame clones and drops some. The table records about 15,000 clones, just over 85% of them present only once. V was clipped by 3 bases and J by 8 bases, with 19 bases between them. The CDR3 totals 15 residues. Germline V CDR1 and CDR2: SGHTA, FQGNSA. The sequence derives from a human donor with classical Hodgkin lymphoma. The sample here was peripheral blood mononuclear cells (PBMCs), taken at baseline. The chain joins TRBV7-2 to TRBJ1-2; TRBD1 might be the D (5 bases). The CDR3 sequence is CASSFSPVRAGGYTF. The CDR3 coding sequence is TGTGCCAGCAGCTTCAGCCCGGTCAGGGCCGGGGGCTACACCTTC.